One sample yielded the 10 T cell receptor beta chains listed below, sequenced in a study of human T cells and chemical hapten exposure (dated by TCRdb to the early 2020s). What the time point label conveys for this sample: pre-sensitization, week 0. The treatment or condition label, read with the paper, signifies: therapeutic diphenylcyclopropenone sensitization with weekly scalp DPC. Preparation of the library involved RACE. The reads were generated on a NextSeq 500. The public sequencing data were trimmed at Q25 with fastp and processed into clonotypes with MiXCR by TCRdb, which kept only in-frame beta chains. Each CDR3 protein appears once, grouped with its most common genes and DNA. Here the sample has 250,000 or so distinct CDR3 sequences; about 9% occur a single time. The top ten clones comprise approximately 2.2% of the sample. This specimen consisted of whole blood, obtained in connection with sensitization to the hapten diphenylcyclopropenone (DPC). Receptor source: a woman between 40 and 50 years old with alopecia areata. Some clones in this sample may be carry-over from other donors' samples.

V is TRBV12-3 or TRBV12-4 and J is TRBJ2-1, with D hard to call. CDR3 length: 13 amino acids. Trimming pared 3 bases from V and 5 bases from J, leaving 8 bases between. The CDR3 sequence: CASSFDSDNEQFF. CDR3 nucleotide sequence: TGTGCCAGCAGTTTTGATTCAGACAATGAGCAGTTCTTC.

This chain links TRBV5-1 with TRBJ2-7; 7 bases agree with TRBD2. This CDR3 has 15 amino acids. Germline lookup yields CDR1 SGHRS and CDR2 YFSETQ. V trimming: 1 base; J trimming: 5 bases; junction bases outside the gene matches: 9. The CDR3 protein is CASSLSPGRVNEQYF. CDR3 nucleotide sequence: TGCGCCAGCAGCTTGTCTCCGGGGAGGGTCAACGAGCAGTACTTC.

V usage is TRBV7-6 and J usage is TRBJ1-4; D is uncertain. Germline lookup yields CDR1 SGHVS and CDR2 FNYEAQ. The V and J ends lost 2 bases and 6 bases respectively, with 10 bases between them. The CDR3 has 14 amino acids. Written as DNA, the CDR3 is TGTGCCAGCAGCTTAAAGGTTCTGGATGAAAAACTGTTTTTT. Amino acid sequence: CASSLKVLDEKLFF. The whole variable domain, remainder taken from reference TRBV7-6 and TRBJ1-4, is GAGVSQSPRYKVTKRGQDVALRCDPISGHVSLYWYRQALGQGPEFLTYFNYEAQQDKSGLPNDRFSAERPEGSISTLTIQRTEQRDSAMYRCASSLKVLDEKLFFGSGTQLSVL.

This clonotype was seen only a few times. The chain is built from TRBV20-1 and TRBJ2-7, with 7 positions matching TRBD2. Losses at the gene ends were 0 bases for V and 7 bases for J; bases not matched to a gene: 9. Germline CDR1 and CDR2: DFQATT and SNEGSKA (reference sequence). This CDR3 has 14 amino acids. The CDR3 is CSARDMGGSGEQYF. CDR3 DNA: TGCAGTGCTAGAGATATGGGCGGGAGCGGAGAGCAGTACTTC.

The chain has TRBV2 and TRBJ1-1; D might be TRBD1 (5 bases). The CDR3 spans 13 residues. CDR1 is SNHLY and CDR2 is FYNNEI in the germline V gene. The V and J ends lost 7 bases and 3 bases respectively, with 12 bases between them. CDR3 protein: CASNIQEHTEAFF. The CDR3 DNA sequence: TGTGCCAGCAATATACAGGAACACACTGAAGCTTTCTTT. The full variable domain, with the rest looked up from reference TRBV2 and TRBJ1-1, is EPEVTQTPSHQVTQMGQEVILRCVPISNHLYFYWYRQILGQKVEFLVSFYNNEISEKSEIFDDQFSVERPDGSNFTLKIRSTKLEDSAMYFCASNIQEHTEAFFGQGTRLTVV.

This clonotype was seen at least ten times. The chain joins TRBV28 to TRBJ2-2; D unclear. Between the trimmed V and J ends, which lost 7 bases and 1 base, there was a span of 4 bases. The germline V gene has CDR1 MDHEN and CDR2 SYDVKM. The CDR3 is made up of 12 amino acids. CDR3 in amino acids: CASKGNTGELFF. CDR3 bases: TGTGCCAGCAAAGGGAACACCGGGGAGCTGTTTTTT. Looking up the rest from reference TRBV28 and TRBJ2-2 gives the full variable domain: DVKVTQSSRYLVKRTGEKVFLECVQDMDHENMFWYRQDPGLGLRLIYFSYDVKMKEKGDIPEGYSVSREKKERFSLILESASTNQTSMYLCASKGNTGELFFGEGSRLTVL.

This clonotype occurred a few times. The chain carries TRBV6-6 and TRBJ2-1, with 14 bases lining up with TRBD2. This CDR3 region has 15 residues. V trimming: 5 bases; J trimming: 8 bases; junction bases outside the gene matches: 5. Germline V gene sequence: CDR1 MNHNY, CDR2 SVGAGI (reference sequence). The CDR3 protein is CASSPTSGRGDEQFF. The DNA of the CDR3 is TGTGCCAGCAGTCCGACTAGCGGGAGGGGAGATGAGCAGTTCTTC.

This clonotype was seen more than once but under ten times. The chain joins TRBV20-1 to TRBJ2-1; 9 bases align to TRBD1. Per germline, CDR1 DFQATT and CDR2 SNEGSKA (reference sequence). The CDR3 length is 15 residues. V trimming: 6 bases; J trimming: 2 bases; junction bases outside the gene matches: 8. The CDR3 sequence is CSAPAGTGPYNEQFF. CDR3 nucleotide sequence: TGCAGTGCACCGGCCGGGACAGGGCCCTACAATGAGCAGTTCTTC.

This clonotype was found a few times. The chain recombines TRBV14 with TRBJ2-1; the D is unclear. The CDR3 runs to 17 residues. Germline V lookup: CDR1 SGHDN, CDR2 FVKESK. V lost 4 bases and J lost 7, with 23 bases in between. In nucleotides, the CDR3 is TGTGCCAGCAGCCCTAGGGCTGGTCTTCAAGGGTGGAATGAGCAGTTCTTC. Translating it yields CASSPRAGLQGWNEQFF.

This clonotype was seen many times. The chain joins TRBV13 to TRBJ1-4; a possible D gene is TRBD1 (6 bases). The CDR3 spans 14 residues. Germline values: CDR1 PRHDT, CDR2 FYEKMQ (reference sequence). V shed 6 bases and J shed 4 bases, with 12 bases lying between them. CDR3 DNA: TGTGCCAGCAGGGAAAAGGGGGGTAATGAAAAACTGTTTTTT. Its translation is CASREKGGNEKLFF.